A single T cell receptor beta chain is shown here with its context. There is no known antigen for this receptor. The record has no base qualities; no much larger clone is one base away. TCRbeta CDR3 regions were amplified from genomic DNA using the immunoSEQ Assay, a bias-controlled multiplex PCR. The published analysis was carried out like this. Within the assay, amplification of reference gene primers was used to estimate how many nucleated cells each sample contained. To quantify the absolute abundance of each unique TCRbeta CDR3 rearrangement, sequence reads were collapsed and filtered. For each sample, productive Simpson clonality was calculated by taking the square root of Simpson's diversity index across productive rearrangements. Imported from immuneACCESS, the table was reduced by TCRdb to in-frame sequences with V and J called. These copies leave out some clones; in studies compared against another copy, an unresolved V gene accounts for under half, and the cause of the remainder is not known. That table gives V, J and clone size, and the DNA gave D and trimming. Counted in this sample were roughly 100,000 clones; about 90% of them appeared once. The top ten clones comprise roughly 4.2% of the sample.

The sample comes from a study of blood T cell repertoires in COVID-19 (TCRdb year 2020). In the study overall: Samples from collaborators originated in the United States, Italy and Spain and spanned both the acute and convalescent phases of COVID-19. The prospective study material was composed of cDNA or gDNA derived from T cells, B-cell-depleted T cells, or PBMCs. The dataset comprised deeply sampled blood TCRbeta repertoires from subjects exposed to, actively infected with, or recovered from COVID-19. A freely available public database, intended as a resource for researchers studying the immune response to SARS-CoV-2, is where the repertoires were released. The samples were drawn from the first 160 participants of the ongoing ImmuneRACE study and from over a thousand subjects provided by 6 global collaborators. The sample metadata nearly always contained a de-identified subject ID, COVID-19 status, age in years and sex. Where available, HLA class I and class II types were taken from metadata supplied by the sample provider and were not determined by assay-based typing. The research as a whole found: How much clinical and demographic metadata was included differed by source and by participant, and the metadata was provided uncurated.

According to the germline V gene, CDR1 reads MGHRA and CDR2 reads YSYEKL. Its CDR3 holds 17 amino acids, cysteine through phenylalanine. Of all the DNA, just the CDR3 is kept, 51 bases in frame from base 1. The trim is 1 base for V and 0 bases for J, with a gap of 15 bases between the germline ends. One collaborating source in Seattle enrolled patients while the patients were actively infected and followed the patients over time throughout the course of disease. Whole blood was collected in K2EDTA tubes by collaborating institutions according to the institutions' own protocols. For TCRbeta analysis, collaborators shipped samples as frozen whole blood, isolated PBMCs, or DNA extracted from either of those sample types.

This sequence originates from a human donor with COVID-19, enrolled during active disease. The donor label of this sample is uncertain. The sequence links TRBV4-1 to TRBJ1-2, and TRBD1 may be the D gene, going by 6 matching bases. The source material was peripheral blood. The CDR3 reads CASSQGQVALPNYGYTF. Read as DNA, the sequence is TGCGCCAGCAGCCAAGGACAGGTCGCTTTACCTAACTATGGCTACACCTTC.